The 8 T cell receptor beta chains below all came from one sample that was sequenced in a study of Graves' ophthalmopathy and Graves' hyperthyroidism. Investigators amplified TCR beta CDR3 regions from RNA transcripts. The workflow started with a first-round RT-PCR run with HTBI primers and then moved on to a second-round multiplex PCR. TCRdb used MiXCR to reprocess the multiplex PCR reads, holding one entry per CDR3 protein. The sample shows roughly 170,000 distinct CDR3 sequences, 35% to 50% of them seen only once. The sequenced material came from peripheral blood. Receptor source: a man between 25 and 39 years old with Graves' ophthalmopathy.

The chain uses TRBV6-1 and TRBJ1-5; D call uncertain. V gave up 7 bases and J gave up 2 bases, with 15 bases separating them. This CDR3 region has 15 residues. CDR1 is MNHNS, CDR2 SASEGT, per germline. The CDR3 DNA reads TGTGCCAGCAAGGTTAGTAACGGTGGCAATCAGCCCCAGCATTTT. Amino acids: CASKVSNGGNQPQHF.

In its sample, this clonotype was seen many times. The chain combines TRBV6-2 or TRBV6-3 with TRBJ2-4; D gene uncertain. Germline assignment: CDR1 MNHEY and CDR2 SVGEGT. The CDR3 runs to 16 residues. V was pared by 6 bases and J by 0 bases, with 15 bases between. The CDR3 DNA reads TGTGCCAGCAGCCAACGGACGGTACTAGCCAAAAACATTCAGTACTTC. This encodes CASSQRTVLAKNIQYF.

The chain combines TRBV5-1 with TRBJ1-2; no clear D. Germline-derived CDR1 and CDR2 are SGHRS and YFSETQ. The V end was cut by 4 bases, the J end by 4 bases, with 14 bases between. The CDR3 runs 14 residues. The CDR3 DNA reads TGCGCCAGCAGCGACCAGGATGGTACCTATGGCTACACCTTC. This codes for CASSDQDGTYGYTF.

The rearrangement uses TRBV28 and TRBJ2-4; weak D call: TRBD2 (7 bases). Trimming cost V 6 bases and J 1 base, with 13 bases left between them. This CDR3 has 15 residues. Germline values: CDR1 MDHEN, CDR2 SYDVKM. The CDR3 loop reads CASSLGGHAKNIQYF. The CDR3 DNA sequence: TGTGCCAGCAGCCTGGGGGGGCATGCCAAAAACATTCAGTACTTC.

The CDR3 coding sequence is TGTGCCTGGATTGGAGGGTACGAGCAGTACTTC. Protein sequence: CAWIGGYEQYF. V and J are TRBV30 and TRBJ2-7, with D possibly matching TRBD2 (6 bases). This CDR3 is 11 amino acids long. Trimming took 4 bases from V and 4 from J, leaving 8 bases between them. The germline V gene has CDR1 GTSNPN and CDR2 SVGIG (reference sequence). Together with reference TRBV30 and TRBJ2-7, the CDR3 gives the full variable domain: SQTIHQWPATLVQPVGSPLSLECTVEGTSNPNLYWYRQAAGRGLQLLFYSVGIGQISSEVPQNLSASRPQDRQFILSSKKLLLSDSGFYLCAWIGGYEQYFGPGTRLTVT.

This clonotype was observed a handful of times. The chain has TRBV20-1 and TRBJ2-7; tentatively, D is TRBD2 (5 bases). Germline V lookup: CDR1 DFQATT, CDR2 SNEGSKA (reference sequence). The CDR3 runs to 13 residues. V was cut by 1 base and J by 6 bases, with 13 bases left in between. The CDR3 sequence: CSARAGLVGEQYF. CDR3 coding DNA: TGCAGTGCTAGAGCCGGACTCGTCGGCGAGCAGTACTTC.

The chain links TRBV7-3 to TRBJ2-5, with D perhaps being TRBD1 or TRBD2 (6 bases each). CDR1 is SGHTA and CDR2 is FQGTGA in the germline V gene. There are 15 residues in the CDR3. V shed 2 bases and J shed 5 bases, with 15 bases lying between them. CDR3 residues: CASSLDGGWGETQYF. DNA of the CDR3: TGTGCCAGCAGCTTAGACGGGGGCTGGGGCGAGACCCAGTACTTC.

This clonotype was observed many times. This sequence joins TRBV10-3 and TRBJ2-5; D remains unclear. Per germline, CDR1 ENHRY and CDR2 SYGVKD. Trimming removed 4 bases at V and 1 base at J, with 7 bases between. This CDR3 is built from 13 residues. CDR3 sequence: CAISGSFQETQYF. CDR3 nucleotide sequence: TGTGCCATCAGTGGCAGCTTCCAAGAGACCCAGTACTTC.